The clone carrying this TCR beta chain was seen ten or more times. The target antigen is unknown. These data originate in a study of molecular identifiers for immune sequencing clone quantification. Study-level points and caveats: Identical barcode-sharing TCR molecules could lead to underestimated sizes for highly expanded clones. Clones above 20 RNA copies contained over 99% of effector molecules and under 1% of naive molecules.

Germline CDR1 is SGHRS and CDR2 is YFSETQ. The CDR3 covers 14 residues. The germline V and J ends were trimmed by 7 bases and 0 bases, with 11 bases remaining between them. The use of previously described methods and listed TCR primers produced the bulk TCR libraries. MiXCR, applied by TCRdb to the PCR reads, yields one record per CDR3 protein. The sample comprises hundreds of thousands of distinct CDR3 sequences, 15% to 20% of which are singletons, and around 0.86% rests with the top ten. The sample comprised naive CD8+ T cells from blood, with Jurkat cell RNA spiked in. Described subset: FACS-sorted CD8+CD4-CCR7+CD45RA+ naive T cells. The receptor was isolated from a human donor in good health. Some libraries in this study had Jurkat cell RNA spiked in. V is TRBV5-1 and J is TRBJ2-1, with D unresolved. CDR3 nucleotides: TGCGCCAGCCGCGAACTAAGCTCCTACAATGAGCAGTTCTTC. Translation gives CASRELSSYNEQFF.